Only a few counts were recorded for the clone carrying this T cell receptor beta chain. Its antigen is as yet unknown. This record belongs to a study of CD8 T cells in Susac syndrome. The J segment lost 4 bases and the V segment lost 2 bases, leaving 6 bases of the junction unmatched. CDR1 and CDR2 (germline): SQVTM, ANQGSEA. This CDR3 is built from 15 residues. Sequencing of TCR beta was performed on blood CD8+ and CD4+ T cells. Overall study findings and caveats: A relatively small number of individuals underwent TCR sequencing and HLA analysis.

The RNA, about 0.5 to 1 ug, was put through reverse transcription using random hexamers. Coverage of TCR beta CDR3 amplification by immunoSEQ multiplex PCR extended to 54 Vbeta and 13 Jbeta. From the immunoSEQ multiplex PCR reads, TCRdb called clonotypes with MiXCR, one entry per CDR3 protein. The sample shows 75,000 to 95,000 distinct CDR3 sequences, approximately 96% of them seen only once. The sample was CD8+ T cells from PBMCs. This sequence joins TRBV29-1 and TRBJ1-5; 9 nucleotides line up with TRBD1. The source is a human donor with Susac syndrome. CDR3 DNA: TGCAGCGTTGAATTGGGACAGGGTTTGAATCAGCCCCAGCATTTT. Its translation is CSVELGQGLNQPQHF. The whole variable domain, remainder taken from reference TRBV29-1 and TRBJ1-5, is SAVISQKPSRDICQRGTSLTIQCQVDSQVTMMFWYRQQPGQSLTLIATANQGSEATYESGFVIDKFPISRPNLTFSTLTVSNMSPEDSSIYLCSVELGQGLNQPQHFGDGTRLSIL.